The T cell receptor (beta chain) described here comes from a study of blood T cell repertoires in COVID-19. Assay: immunoSEQ multiplex PCR; the TCRdb copy retains only in-frame clones and omits some. The data contain around 81,000 clones, roughly 86% of them singletons. The CDR3 sequence is 15 residues long. Per germline, CDR1 MGHRA and CDR2 YSYEKL. Trimming removed 1 base at V and 7 bases at J, with 13 bases between. This TCR came from a man aged 65-85 years with acute or convalescent COVID-19. Sequences were obtained from peripheral blood. This chain joins TRBV4-1 and TRBJ1-4; a weak D match, TRBD1 (6 bases). Written as DNA, the CDR3 is TGCGCCAGCAGCCAAGGGGGGGGGCTGGGTGAAAAACTGTTTTTT. Protein product: CASSQGGGLGEKLFF.